This T cell receptor beta chain was identified in a study of HIV-infected patients and healthy controls. TCRdb reprocessed the 5' RACE reads via MiXCR and lists one record per CDR3 protein. The data hold some 70,000 distinct CDR3 sequences, with roughly 21% observed a single time. Trimming took 3 bases from V and 2 from J; bases not matched to a gene: 10. Germline CDR1 reads DFQATT; CDR2 reads SNEGSKA (reference sequence). The CDR3 totals 16 residues. This clonotype was found many times. The chain uses TRBV20-1 and TRBJ1-5, with TRBD1 matching 7 bases. Source material: CD4+ T cells from blood. This receptor was taken from a human donor in good health. In nucleotides, the CDR3 is TGCAGTGCTAGCGTCATGACAGGGAAGGGCAATCAGCCCCAGCATTTT. Protein: CSASVMTGKGNQPQHF.